Below, one TCR beta chain is given with its context. Its antigen remains undetermined. No base-level quality is on record; no much larger clone is a single base apart. This sample is part of a study of T cells after posttransplantation cyclophosphamide listed by TCRdb under 2016. For the wider study: T cell repertoire reconstitution was tracked by TRB sequencing after myeloablative bone marrow transplantation in which posttransplantation cyclophosphamide was used as GVHD prophylaxis. Up to roughly 3 additional blood samples from 2 to 5.2 years after transplant were also TRB-sequenced in 3 patients, as was pretransplant blood from several patients. Public TRB sequences were queried against a database of over 3,000 sequences associated with responses to pathogens, tumor antigens, self-antigens and alloantigens. Blood from all 35 or so PTCy patients with 1-year posttransplant specimens was subjected to TRB sequencing. TRA and TRB clonality were tightly correlated in roughly ten samples, so subsequent TCR analyses focused on TRB only. Samples from around 35 PTCy-treated patients and about 17 related bone marrow donors of those patients were subjected to antigen receptor sequencing. The investigation overall reported the following: Across 40 to 55 patients, TRB clonality was highly associated with recipient CMV seropositivity and CMV reactivation, and PTCy diversity was similar to diversity in CNI/methotrexate controls. The TRB repertoires of T cells infiltrating skin or the GI tract showed only limited overlap with the TRB repertoires found in blood. At 1-2 months, donor-recipient similarity was low but rose over the first year, and the later blood repertoires were often dominated by donor CD8+ memory clones.

Genomic DNA was used for TRB sequencing, which was performed with the immunoSEQ assay at survey resolution or with the hsTCRB kit. The authors' analysis ran thus. The immunoSEQ software handled the initial read processing, while the LymphoSeq R package was used for the repertoire analyses. Clonality was computed as 1 minus normalized Shannon entropy, and a Gini coefficient was also calculated for each TRB dataset. To infer phenotypes in unsorted samples, TRB sequences from sorted subsets of the recipient or donor were mapped onto the unsorted samples of the same recipient. TCRdb obtained this table from immuneACCESS and retained in-frame rearrangements with V and J assigned. These tables miss some clones; where compared with another copy, unresolved V genes account for less than half of the shortfall, and the remainder is unexplained. Clone size and V and J calls were adopted from that table, with D and trimming inferred from the DNA. The sample yields 35,000 to 40,000 clones; 78% were counted once. The ten largest clones represent 6.5% to 9.5% of the sample.

Interpreted using the paper, the treatment or condition label stands for: high-dose cyclophosphamide on days +3 and +4 as single-agent GVHD prophylaxis. Busulfan and fludarabine conditioning, a related or unrelated marrow graft, and cyclophosphamide on days +3 and +4 were given to PTCy patients. The PTCy-treated patients were enrolled in a prospective multi-institutional clinical trial. Peripheral blood and bone marrow mononuclear cells were isolated by Ficoll-Hypaque density centrifugation and cryopreserved. CD4+ and CD8+ T cells, including naive and memory subsets, were sorted by FACS on a FACSAria II. The CDR3 holds 13 amino acids from the cysteine to the phenylalanine. This entry keeps only the CDR3 DNA: 39 bases, framed from base 1. The germline V gene yields SGHAT for CDR1 and FQNNGV for CDR2. Between the V and J ends, shortened by 4 bases and 6 bases respectively, the junction contains 13 bases.

The chain joins TRBV11-2 to TRBJ2-7; TRBD1 is a weak D gene call, 6 bases matching. This sample comprised CD4+ T cells sorted from blood, obtained approximately 2,000 days after a stem cell transplant with posttransplant cyclophosphamide. This TCR was sampled from a female patient in her thirties or forties who received an allogeneic stem cell transplant from a related donor, was CMV-positive, and had no GVHD. Because of the transplant, the T cells may be the graft donor's rather than the patient's own. CDR3 reads: CASSSNRVGEQYF. The DNA sequence is given as TGTGCCAGCAGCTCCAACAGGGTAGGCGAGCAGTACTTC. With the portions outside the CDR3 filled from the reference TRBV11-2 and TRBJ2-7 genes, the complete variable region becomes EAGVAQSPRYKIIEKRQSVAFWCNPISGHATLYWYQQILGQGPKLLIQFQNNGVVDDSQLPKDRFSAERLKGVDSTLKIQPAKLEDSAVYLCASSSNRVGEQYFGPGTRLTVT.